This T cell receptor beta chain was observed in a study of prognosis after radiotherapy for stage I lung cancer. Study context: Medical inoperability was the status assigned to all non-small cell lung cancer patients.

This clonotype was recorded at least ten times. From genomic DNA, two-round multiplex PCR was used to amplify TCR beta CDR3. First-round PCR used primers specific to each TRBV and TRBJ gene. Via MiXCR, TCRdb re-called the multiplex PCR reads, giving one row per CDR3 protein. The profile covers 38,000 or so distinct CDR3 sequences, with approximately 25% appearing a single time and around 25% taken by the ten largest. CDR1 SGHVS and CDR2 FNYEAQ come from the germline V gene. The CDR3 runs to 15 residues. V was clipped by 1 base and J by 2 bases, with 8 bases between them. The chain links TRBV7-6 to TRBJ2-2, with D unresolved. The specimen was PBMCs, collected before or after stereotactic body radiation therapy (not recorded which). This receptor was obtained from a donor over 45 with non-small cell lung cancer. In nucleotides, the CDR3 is TGTGCCAGCAGCTTAGGGACCAAAAACACCGGGGAGCTGTTTTTT. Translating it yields CASSLGTKNTGELFF. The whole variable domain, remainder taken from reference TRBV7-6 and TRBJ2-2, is GAGVSQSPRYKVTKRGQDVALRCDPISGHVSLYWYRQALGQGPEFLTYFNYEAQQDKSGLPNDRFSAERPEGSISTLTIQRTEQRDSAMYRCASSLGTKNTGELFFGEGSRLTVL.